What follows are 9 T cell receptor beta chains derived from one specimen sequenced in a study of blood T cell repertoires in COVID-19. TCRdb's table, derived via immunoSEQ multiplex PCR, lists solely in-frame clones and lacks some. This table has 250,000 to 300,000 clones, 85% to 90% appearing once. Input material: PBMCs or T cells enriched from blood (not recorded which). The receptors stem from a woman aged 55-69 years who had recovered from COVID-19.

This chain connects TRBV5-1 to TRBJ2-3, with TRBD2 matching over 13 bases. Losses at the gene ends were 4 bases for V and 2 bases for J; bases not matched to a gene: 7. In germline, CDR1 is SGHRS, CDR2 YFSETQ. This CDR3 has 17 amino acids. The chain's CDR3 is CASSPGLAGVFTDTQYF. The CDR3 DNA follows: TGCGCCAGCAGCCCAGGACTAGCGGGGGTCTTCACAGATACGCAGTATTTT. Drawing the rest from reference TRBV5-1 and TRBJ2-3, the complete variable domain is KAGVTQTPRYLIKTRGQQVTLSCSPISGHRSVSWYQQTPGQGLQFLFEYFSETQRNKGNFPGRFSGRQFSNSRSEMNVSTLELGDSALYLCASSPGLAGVFTDTQYFGPGTRLTVL.

This chain joins TRBV15 and TRBJ1-5, with D possibly matching TRBD1 (5 bases). CDR1 LNHNV and CDR2 YYDKDF come from the germline V gene (reference sequence). CDR3 length equals 19 residues. Trimming took off 1 base at V and 6 bases at J, with 25 bases between the two ends. The CDR3 here is CATSRGFISDTVGGQPQHF. CDR3 DNA: TGTGCCACCAGCAGAGGCTTCATCTCCGATACTGTGGGGGGTCAGCCCCAGCATTTT.

This sequence joins TRBV28 and TRBJ2-3; maybe TRBD2 (5 bases). Trimming left V 3 bases short and J 4 bases short, with 8 bases between. CDR3 size: 13 residues. CDR1 and CDR2 from the germline V gene are MDHEN and SYDVKM. CDR3 amino acids: CASSLTRADTQYF. The CDR3 bases are TGTGCCAGCAGTTTGACGAGGGCAGATACGCAGTATTTT.

The sample holds many counts of this clone. The chain combines TRBV5-1 with TRBJ2-1; D may be TRBD2 (5 bases). The germline V gene has CDR1 SGHRS and CDR2 YFSETQ. The CDR3 is 16 residues long. Trimming shortened V by 0 bases and J by 1 base, and 11 bases separated the two germline ends. This CDR3 reads CASSLAGVGSYNEQFF. In DNA form, the CDR3 reads TGCGCCAGCAGCTTGGCCGGGGTGGGATCCTACAATGAGCAGTTCTTC.

V and J are TRBV18 and TRBJ1-2; D unresolved. V lost 3 bases to trimming and J lost 1 base, with 6 bases between them. Germline CDR1 KGHSH, CDR2 LQKENI. This CDR3 has 13 residues. CDR3: CASSPGDNYGYTF. CDR3 in DNA: TGTGCCAGCTCACCCGGAGATAACTATGGCTACACCTTC.

V gene TRBV3-1 (or the pseudogene TRBV3-2) combines with J gene TRBJ1-6; 9 bases match TRBD1. The CDR3 contains 16 residues. Germline CDR1 and CDR2: LGHDT and YNNKEL (reference sequence). Unmatched junction bases numbered 6, after V lost 4 bases and J lost 5 bases. For the CDR3, the DNA is TGTGCCAGCAGCCTTTGGGACAGGGCGGATAATTCACCCCTCCACTTT. Translated, it gives CASSLWDRADNSPLHF.

V is TRBV2 and J is TRBJ1-2, with 10 nucleotides matching TRBD1. V gave up 6 bases and J gave up 5 bases; unmatched junction bases: 6. Germline V CDR1 and CDR2: SNHLY, FYNNEI. This CDR3 has 14 amino acids. The CDR3 DNA follows: TGTGCCAGCAGGCCCCGGGACAGGGGATATGGCTACACCTTC. Amino acids: CASRPRDRGYGYTF.

The genes are TRBV5-6 and TRBJ2-7; 8 nucleotides align to TRBD2. The ends lost 4 bases at V and 6 bases at J; junction bases unmatched: 6. Germline CDR1 is SGHDT and CDR2 is YYEEEE. The CDR3 is 13 amino acids. CDR3 protein: CASSRGTSSEQYF. For the CDR3, the DNA is TGTGCCAGCAGCAGGGGGACTAGTAGCGAGCAGTACTTC.

The chain employs TRBV5-6 and TRBJ1-1; 9 nucleotides match TRBD1. Germline CDR1 reads SGHDT; CDR2 reads YYEEEE. V lost 5 bases and J lost 6; bases outside the gene matches: 8. This CDR3 is built from 14 residues. For the CDR3, the DNA is TGTGCCAGCAGACGGACAGGGGTCGCATCTGAAGCTTTCTTT. As protein: CASRRTGVASEAFF.